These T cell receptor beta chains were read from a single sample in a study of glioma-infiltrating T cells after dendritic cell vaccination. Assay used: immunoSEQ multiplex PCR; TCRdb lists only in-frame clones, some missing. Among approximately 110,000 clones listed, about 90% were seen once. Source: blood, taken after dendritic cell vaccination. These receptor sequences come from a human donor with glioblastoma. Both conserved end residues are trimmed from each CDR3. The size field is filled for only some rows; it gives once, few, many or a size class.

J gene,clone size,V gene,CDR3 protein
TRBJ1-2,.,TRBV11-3,ASSSYGTGGRDGYT
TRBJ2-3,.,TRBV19,ASSSSLSGGSTDTQY
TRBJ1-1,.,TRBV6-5,ASSARQGRAF
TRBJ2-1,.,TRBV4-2,ASRPGSSYNEQF
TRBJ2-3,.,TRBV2,ASSEATGEDTQY
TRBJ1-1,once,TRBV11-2,ASSPGGNTEAF
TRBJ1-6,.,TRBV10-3,AISAQGIGSPLH
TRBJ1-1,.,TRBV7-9,ASSLEGGEAF
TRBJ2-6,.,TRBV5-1,ASSSGDFSGANVLT
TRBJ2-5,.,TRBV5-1,ASQSDGGVETQY
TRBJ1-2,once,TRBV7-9,ASSLEGDYGYT
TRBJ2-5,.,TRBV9,ASSADYAETQY
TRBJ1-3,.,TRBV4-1,ASSQDQGASGNTIY
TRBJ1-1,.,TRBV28,ASTGDTEAF
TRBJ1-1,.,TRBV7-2,ASSPYGTANTEAF
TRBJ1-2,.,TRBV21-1,ASSKLSESDGYT
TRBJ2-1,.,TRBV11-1,ASSLLSGLGNEQF
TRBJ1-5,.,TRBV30,AWSLYLGQGKGYSNQPQH
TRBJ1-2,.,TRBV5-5,ASSLQGNENYGYT
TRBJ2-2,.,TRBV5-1,ASSSSPGQGTGELF
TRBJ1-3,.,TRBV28,ASSFSVAGNTIY
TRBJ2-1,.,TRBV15,ATSRAGGYQF
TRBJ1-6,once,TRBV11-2,ASSPQGVSYNSPLH
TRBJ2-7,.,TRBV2,ASSATRTGNEQY
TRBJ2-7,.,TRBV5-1,ASSSGTGASYEQY
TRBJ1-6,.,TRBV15,ATSREFIGQASSYNSPLH
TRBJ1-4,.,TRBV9,ASSVGRVDEKLF
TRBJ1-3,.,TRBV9,ASSSGQAAGNTIY
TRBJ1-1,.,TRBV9,ASSTIQGTEAF
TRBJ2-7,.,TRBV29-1,SVVDGTGSEQY
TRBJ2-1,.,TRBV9,ASSSGLAGSNEQF
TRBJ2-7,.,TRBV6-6,ASSPGFEQY
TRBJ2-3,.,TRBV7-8,ASSLGRLAPDTQY
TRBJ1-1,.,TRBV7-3,ASSTTDSNTEAF
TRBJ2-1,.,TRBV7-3,ASSSLSLSGRGNEQF
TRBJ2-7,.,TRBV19,ADFEQY